A single sample gave rise to the 4 T cell receptor beta chains below, sequenced in a study of identical twins. TCRdb re-called the 5' RACE reads through MiXCR, storing one row per CDR3 protein. There are around 470,000 distinct CDR3 sequences in the sample; more than 13% occur only once, and around 0.52% lies in the top ten. These data were likewise used in another study, on yellow fever vaccine responses in identical twins.

Sequencing was performed on CD4+ T cells sorted from blood. These receptor sequences come from a woman younger than 35 in good health.

Only one count was recorded for this clonotype. The chain couples TRBV20-1 to TRBJ2-7; D is undetermined. Germline CDR1 is DFQATT and CDR2 is SNEGSKA (reference sequence). Trimming cost V 2 bases and J 6 bases, with 17 bases left between them. There are 14 residues in the CDR3. CDR3 sequence reads: CSARLPATGGEQYF. The CDR3 DNA follows: TGCAGTGCTAGACTCCCGGCCACGGGCGGCGAGCAGTACTTC.

CDR3: CSASPTSGRNQPQHF. The CDR3 DNA reads TGCAGTGCTTCACCAACCTCGGGTCGGAATCAGCCCCAGCATTTT. The genes are TRBV20-1 and TRBJ1-5; D uncertain. Germline V lookup: CDR1 DFQATT, CDR2 SNEGSKA (reference sequence). This CDR3 is 15 amino acids long. Between the trimmed V and J ends, which lost 5 bases and 4 bases, there was a span of 18 bases.

This clonotype showed up just a few times. The chain employs TRBV5-1 and TRBJ2-7, with D possibly TRBD1 on 7 matching bases. The germline V gene encodes CDR1 SGHRS and CDR2 YFSETQ. Trimming took 0 bases from V and 7 from J, leaving 14 bases between them. The length of the CDR3 is 14 residues. Here the CDR3 DNA reads TGCGCCAGCAGCTTGGAGGGGGCAGCGGGTGAGCAGTACTTC. Protein product: CASSLEGAAGEQYF.

This clonotype was found a few times. The chain employs TRBV20-1 and TRBJ1-5, with D maybe TRBD1 (6 bases). The V end was cut by 8 bases, the J end by 3 bases, with 17 bases between. Germline V gene sequence: CDR1 DFQATT, CDR2 SNEGSKA (reference sequence). This CDR3 spans 14 amino acids. For the CDR3, the DNA is TGCAGTACTCTCGACAGGAGGGACAATCAGCCCCAGCATTTT. Its translation: CSTLDRRDNQPQHF.